The 4 T cell receptor beta chains below were found in one sample sequenced in a study of blood T cell repertoires in COVID-19. Assay: immunoSEQ multiplex PCR; the TCRdb copy retains only in-frame clones and omits some. The sample consists of roughly 240,000 clones, around 85% of them appearing once. What was sequenced was PBMCs or T cells enriched from blood (not recorded which). The receptors shown here come from a woman between 50 and 59 years old with acute COVID-19.

The chain is built from TRBV18 and TRBJ1-2, with a weak D call TRBD1 (5 bases). The CDR3 runs to 14 residues. V gave up 1 base and J gave up 8 bases, with 14 bases separating them. Germline lookup yields CDR1 KGHSH and CDR2 LQKENI. The CDR3 protein is CASSPLDTGEGYTF. The DNA for the CDR3 is TGTGCCAGCTCACCACTGGATACGGGGGAGGGCTACACCTTC. Filled out from reference TRBV18 and TRBJ1-2, the complete variable domain reads NAGVMQNPRHLVRRRGQEARLRCSPMKGHSHVYWYRQLPEEGLKFMVYLQKENIIDESGMPKERFSAEFPKEGPSILRIQQVVRGDSAAYFCASSPLDTGEGYTFGSGTRLTVV.

This chain joins TRBV6-5 and TRBJ1-3, with 11 nucleotides matching TRBD1. In germline, CDR1 is MNHEY, CDR2 SVGAGI. V shed 6 bases, J shed 8 bases, and the junction held 6 bases outside the gene matches. This CDR3 contains 14 residues. CDR3 residues: CASRDRGPQDTIYF. Written as DNA, the CDR3 is TGTGCCAGCAGGGACAGGGGGCCTCAGGACACCATATATTTT.

The chain uses TRBV5-4 and TRBJ2-2; no firm D call. There are 13 residues in the CDR3. CDR1 is SGHNT, CDR2 YYREEE, per germline (reference sequence). Trimming cost V 3 bases and J 6 bases, with 9 bases left between them. The DNA for the CDR3 is TGTGCCAGCAGCTGGAGTCAATCCGGGGAGCTGTTTTTT. Protein: CASSWSQSGELFF.

The J gene is TRBJ1-2, the V gene TRBV6-5, with a weak D call TRBD1 (6 bases). This CDR3 contains 15 residues. Per the germline V gene, CDR1 is MNHEY and CDR2 is SVGAGI. V was clipped by 1 base and J by 3 bases, with 12 bases between them. CDR3 amino acids: CASSYLRPGDYGYTF. The CDR3 DNA follows: TGTGCCAGCAGTTACTTAAGGCCAGGGGACTATGGCTACACCTTC.